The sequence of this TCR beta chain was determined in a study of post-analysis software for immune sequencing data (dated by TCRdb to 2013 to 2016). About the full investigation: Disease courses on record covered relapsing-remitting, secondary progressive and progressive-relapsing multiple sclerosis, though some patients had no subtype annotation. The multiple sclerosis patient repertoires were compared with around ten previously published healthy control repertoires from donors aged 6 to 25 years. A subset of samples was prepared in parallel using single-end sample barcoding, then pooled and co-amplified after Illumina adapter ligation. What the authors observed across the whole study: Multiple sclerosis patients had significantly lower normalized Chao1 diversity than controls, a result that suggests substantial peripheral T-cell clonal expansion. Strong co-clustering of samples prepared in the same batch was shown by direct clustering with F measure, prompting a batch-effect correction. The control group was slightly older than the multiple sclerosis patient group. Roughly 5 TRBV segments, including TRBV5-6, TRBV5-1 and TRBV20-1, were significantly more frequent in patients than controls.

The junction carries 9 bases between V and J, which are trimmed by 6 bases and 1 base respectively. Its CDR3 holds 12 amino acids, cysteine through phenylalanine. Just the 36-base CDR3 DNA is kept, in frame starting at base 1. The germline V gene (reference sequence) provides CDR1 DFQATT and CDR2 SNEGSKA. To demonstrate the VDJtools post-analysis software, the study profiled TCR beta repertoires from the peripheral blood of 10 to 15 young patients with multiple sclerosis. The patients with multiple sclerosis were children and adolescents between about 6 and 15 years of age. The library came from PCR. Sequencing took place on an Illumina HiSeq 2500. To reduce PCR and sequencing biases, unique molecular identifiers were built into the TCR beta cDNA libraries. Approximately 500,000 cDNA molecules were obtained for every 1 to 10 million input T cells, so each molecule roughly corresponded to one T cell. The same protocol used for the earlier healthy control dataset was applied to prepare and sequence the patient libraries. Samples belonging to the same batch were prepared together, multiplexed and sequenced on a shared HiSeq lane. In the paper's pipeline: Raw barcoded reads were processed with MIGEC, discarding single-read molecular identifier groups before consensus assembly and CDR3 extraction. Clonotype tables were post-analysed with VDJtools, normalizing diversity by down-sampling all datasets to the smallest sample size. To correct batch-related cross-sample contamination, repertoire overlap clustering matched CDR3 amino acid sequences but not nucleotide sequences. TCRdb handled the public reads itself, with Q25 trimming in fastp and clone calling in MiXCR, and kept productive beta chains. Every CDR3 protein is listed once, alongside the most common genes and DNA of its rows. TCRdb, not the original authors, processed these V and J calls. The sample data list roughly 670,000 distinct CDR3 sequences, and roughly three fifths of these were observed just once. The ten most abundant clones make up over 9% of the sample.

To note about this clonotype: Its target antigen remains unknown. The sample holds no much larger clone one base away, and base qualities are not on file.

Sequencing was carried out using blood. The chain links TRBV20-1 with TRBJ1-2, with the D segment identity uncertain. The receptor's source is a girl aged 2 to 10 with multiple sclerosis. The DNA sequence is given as TGCAGTGCCGGAAACAGTAACTATGGCTACACCTTC. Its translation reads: CSAGNSNYGYTF.